A selection of T cell receptor beta chains follows, all from one sample in a study of Ad26.COV2.S vaccination and SARS-CoV-2 variants. Assay: immunoSEQ multiplex PCR; the TCRdb copy retains only in-frame clones and omits some. The data hold roughly 300,000 clones, with less than 90% observed a single time. This specimen consisted of peripheral blood, obtained in a trial of Ad26.COV2.S vaccine versus placebo. The receptors here all came from a person between 18 and 60 years old who received the Ad26.COV2.S COVID-19 vaccine or a placebo. The CDR3 runs from the conserved cysteine through the conserved F or W. Fields, in order: CDR3 protein, CDR3 DNA, V gene, clone size, J gene, D gene. The D gene is left open where the match is weak. Clone size is stated in some rows and not others, as once, few, many or a class when expanded.

cdr3_aa: CASTPKDIVFSEQFF; cdr3_nt: TGTGCCAGCACTCCAAAGGACATAGTGTTCAGTGAGCAGTTCTTC; v_call: TRBV6-5; clone_size: NA; j_call: TRBJ2-1; d_call: NA
cdr3_aa: CATSRDAQGGQPQHF; cdr3_nt: TGTGCCACCAGCAGAGATGCCCAGGGCGGTCAGCCCCAGCATTTT; v_call: TRBV15; clone_size: NA; j_call: TRBJ1-5; d_call: NA
cdr3_aa: CASNKGEAGGELFF; cdr3_nt: TGTGCCAGCAACAAAGGGGAGGCGGGCGGGGAGCTGTTTTTT; v_call: TRBV9; clone_size: NA; j_call: TRBJ2-2; d_call: NA
cdr3_aa: CASRLPPSEAFF; cdr3_nt: TGTGCCAGCAGGCTACCTCCCTCTGAGGCTTTCTTT; v_call: TRBV12-3/TRBV12-4; clone_size: NA; j_call: TRBJ1-1; d_call: NA
cdr3_aa: CASIRVAGVRETQYF; cdr3_nt: TGTGCCAGCATTAGAGTAGCGGGAGTACGAGAGACCCAGTACTTC; v_call: TRBV6-6; clone_size: NA; j_call: TRBJ2-5; d_call: TRBD2
cdr3_aa: CASSPGQGMTEAFF; cdr3_nt: TGTGCCAGCAGCCCCGGCCAGGGGATGACTGAAGCTTTCTTT; v_call: TRBV7-2; clone_size: NA; j_call: TRBJ1-1; d_call: NA
cdr3_aa: CASSPQGLSYGANVLTF; cdr3_nt: TGTGCCAGCAGCCCACAGGGACTGTCGTACGGGGCCAACGTCCTGACTTTC; v_call: TRBV7-9; clone_size: NA; j_call: TRBJ2-6; d_call: NA
cdr3_aa: CASSLGASGPETQYF; cdr3_nt: TGTGCCAGCAGCCTTGGCGCTAGCGGTCCAGAGACCCAGTACTTC; v_call: TRBV7-3; clone_size: once; j_call: TRBJ2-5; d_call: TRBD2
cdr3_aa: CSVDRFTGGYTF; cdr3_nt: TGCAGCGTTGACAGGTTTACCGGGGGCTACACCTTC; v_call: TRBV29-1; clone_size: NA; j_call: TRBJ1-2; d_call: NA
cdr3_aa: CASSSSGEETQYF; cdr3_nt: TGTGCCAGTTCCTCCTCAGGAGAAGAGACCCAGTACTTC; v_call: TRBV28; clone_size: NA; j_call: TRBJ2-5; d_call: NA
cdr3_aa: CASSLQGAGTYGYTF; cdr3_nt: TGCGCCAGCAGCCTCCAGGGGGCTGGGACCTATGGCTACACCTTC; v_call: TRBV5-1; clone_size: NA; j_call: TRBJ1-2; d_call: TRBD1
cdr3_aa: CASSLYPRDRGTEAFF; cdr3_nt: TGTGCCAGCAGCCTGTACCCCCGGGACAGGGGCACTGAAGCTTTCTTT; v_call: TRBV7-6; clone_size: NA; j_call: TRBJ1-1; d_call: TRBD1
cdr3_aa: CAWMRTANTEAFF; cdr3_nt: TGTGCCTGGATGAGGACAGCTAACACTGAAGCTTTCTTT; v_call: TRBV30; clone_size: NA; j_call: TRBJ1-1; d_call: NA
cdr3_aa: CASSQSGMGNTEAFF; cdr3_nt: TGCGCCAGCAGTCAATCGGGCATGGGGAACACTGAAGCTTTCTTT; v_call: TRBV23-1; clone_size: once; j_call: TRBJ1-1; d_call: NA
cdr3_aa: CASSSIPDTQYF; cdr3_nt: TGTGCCAGCAGCTCTATTCCAGATACGCAGTATTTT; v_call: TRBV7-2; clone_size: NA; j_call: TRBJ2-3; d_call: NA